A selection of T cell receptor beta chains follows, all from one sample in a study of cytomegalovirus exposure and HLA in healthy donors. Using immunoSEQ multiplex PCR, the repertoire was profiled, and TCRdb retains in-frame clones only, with some absent. The sample consists of about 140,000 clones, over 75% of them appearing once. The material sequenced was PBMCs. The receptors come from a male donor in good health and CMV-seronegative. CDR3s include the opening cysteine and the closing phenylalanine or tryptophan. The D gene is left open where the match is weak. Expanded clones get a size class; other rows say once, few or many, or leave the size out.

DNA: TGTGCCAGCAGTCCCAACAGGGGAGGTAATCAGCCCCAGCATTTT; CDR3: CASSPNRGGNQPQHF; D: TRBD1; size: .; V: TRBV27; J: TRBJ1-5
DNA: TGTGCCAGCAGGTCGGAGGTAAATGAGCAGTTCTTC; CDR3: CASRSEVNEQFF; D: .; size: .; V: TRBV2; J: TRBJ2-1
DNA: TGTGCCACCAGCAGCGACCCTACAACGGGAGTCTACAATGAGCAGTTCTTC; CDR3: CATSSDPTTGVYNEQFF; D: .; size: .; V: TRBV15; J: TRBJ2-1
DNA: TGTGCCAGTAGTAGGGACAGTGAAGCTTTCTTT; CDR3: CASSRDSEAFF; D: TRBD1; size: .; V: TRBV19; J: TRBJ1-1
DNA: TGTGCCAGCAGTCCGGGACTAGCGGTCGCCGCCGGGGAGCTGTTTTTT; CDR3: CASSPGLAVAAGELFF; D: TRBD2; size: .; V: TRBV6-4; J: TRBJ2-2
DNA: TGTGCCAGCAGGCGGGCCATTCTCACCGGGGAGCTGTTTTTT; CDR3: CASRRAILTGELFF; D: .; size: once; V: TRBV6-4; J: TRBJ2-2
DNA: TGCAGCGTTGAGGTGAGCGGGAGGGAAGAGACCCAGTACTTC; CDR3: CSVEVSGREETQYF; D: TRBD2; size: .; V: TRBV29-1; J: TRBJ2-5
DNA: TGTGCCAGTAGCTTGTCACAGGGAAGTGGCTACACCTTC; CDR3: CASSLSQGSGYTF; D: .; size: once; V: TRBV19; J: TRBJ1-2
DNA: TGCGCCAGCAGCTGGGGACTAGCGGACTCGGTGGACGAGCAGTACTTC; CDR3: CASSWGLADSVDEQYF; D: TRBD2; size: .; V: TRBV5-1; J: TRBJ2-7
DNA: TGCGCCAGCAGCGGAGCGCTGACCCCGACCTACGAGCAGTACTTC; CDR3: CASSGALTPTYEQYF; D: .; size: .; V: TRBV5-1; J: TRBJ2-7
DNA: TGTGCCAGTCCACTAGCGAATTTCTACAATGAGCAGTTCTTC; CDR3: CASPLANFYNEQFF; D: TRBD2; size: .; V: TRBV6-4; J: TRBJ2-1
DNA: TGCAGTGCTACCAGGCCCGGCGGGGCTTTCTTT; CDR3: CSATRPGGAFF; D: .; size: .; V: TRBV20-1; J: TRBJ1-1
DNA: TGCACCAGCAGCCCCACTGGAGCGGGAGTGTTAAATGAGCAGTTCTTC; CDR3: CTSSPTGAGVLNEQFF; D: .; size: .; V: TRBV1; J: TRBJ2-1
DNA: TGCGCCAGCAGTCAATTCGGCGGGATTGATACGCAGTATTTT; CDR3: CASSQFGGIDTQYF; D: .; size: few; V: TRBV4-1; J: TRBJ2-3
DNA: TGCAGCGGATCTAGCGGGAGCGATGAGCAGTTCTTC; CDR3: CSGSSGSDEQFF; D: TRBD2; size: .; V: TRBV29-1; J: TRBJ2-1
DNA: TGTGCCAGCAGTTTTAAGACTGGCACAGATACGCAGTATTTT; CDR3: CASSFKTGTDTQYF; D: .; size: .; V: TRBV27; J: TRBJ2-3
DNA: TGTGCCAGCAGCTCCGGGGATAGGGAGACCCAGTACTTC; CDR3: CASSSGDRETQYF; D: .; size: .; V: TRBV5-6; J: TRBJ2-5